This T cell receptor beta chain was retrieved from a study of cytomegalovirus exposure and HLA in healthy donors. Regarding the study as a whole: Cytomegalovirus status was reportedly diagnosed by the classifier with high sensitivity and specificity.

TCRdb's table, derived via immunoSEQ multiplex PCR, lists solely in-frame clones and lacks some. Of around 58,000 clones in the sample, more than 85% were seen once. V lost 5 bases and J 7 bases, leaving 22 bases between the germline ends. CDR3 size: 15 residues. As concerns this clone: Its specificity is not known.

This rearrangement joins TRBV5-3 to TRBJ2-7; perhaps TRBD2 as D (5 bases). TRBV5-3 is given ORF status, its function remaining uncertain. This TCR derives from a woman between 18 and 30 years old in good health and CMV-seronegative. The sample consisted of PBMCs. CDR3 loop: CARSMIRGNVWEQYF. In DNA form, the CDR3 reads TGTGCCAGAAGTATGATACGGGGAAACGTTTGGGAGCAGTACTTC.